Below are 26 T cell receptor beta chains sequenced from a single sample in a study of blood T cell repertoires in COVID-19 (dated by TCRdb to about 2020). The library relied on the immunoSEQ multiplex PCR assay. As stored in TCRdb, this immuneACCESS dataset retains in-frame rearrangements with V and J assigned. A fraction of the clones does not appear; measured against another copy, unresolved V genes explain less than half of the discrepancy, and the remainder lacks a known reason. The sample table records 150,000 to 200,000 clones; 80% of these occur just once. The leading ten clones occupy approximately 3.6% of the sample. Sequencing was performed on PBMCs or T cells enriched from blood (not recorded which). These receptor sequences come from a woman aged 55-69 years who had recovered from COVID-19.

This clone appeared once. The chain couples TRBV3-1 (or the pseudogene TRBV3-2) to TRBJ2-1; the match to TRBD2 covers 8 bases. Germline CDR1 LGHDT, CDR2 YNNKEL (reference sequence). The CDR3 extends over 16 amino acids. V shed 4 bases, J shed 7 bases, and the junction held 12 bases outside the gene matches. In DNA, the CDR3 is TGTGCCAGCAGCCCCCTTCAACGGGGGGGCCTGAATGAGCAGTTCTTC. It is translated as CASSPLQRGGLNEQFF.

This chain connects TRBV6-5 to TRBJ2-1; 7 bases are shared with TRBD2. V trimming: 4 bases; J trimming: 0 bases; junction bases outside the gene matches: 6. CDR3 length: 16 amino acids. Germline V gene data show CDR1 as MNHEY and CDR2 as SVGAGI. Written as DNA, the CDR3 is TGTGCCAGCAGTTCCGTGGCTAGCGGCTCCTACAATGAGCAGTTCTTC. Translation gives CASSSVASGSYNEQFF.

The V and J genes are TRBV7-9 and TRBJ1-1, with 7 bases aligning to TRBD1. The CDR3 has 16 amino acids. From germline, CDR1 is SEHNR and CDR2 FQNEAQ (reference sequence). The V and J ends lost 3 bases and 0 bases, in that order; junction bases with no gene match: 7. CDR3 protein: CASSFDPGQMNTEAFF. The CDR3 nucleotides are TGTGCCAGCAGCTTCGACCCGGGACAGATGAACACTGAAGCTTTCTTT.

V usage is TRBV27 and J usage is TRBJ1-1; 10 bases agree with TRBD1. The V gene's germline CDR1 is MNHEY and CDR2 SMNVEV (reference sequence). The CDR3 is 16 amino acids. The junction had 11 bases not matched to a gene; V was cut back by 4 bases and J by 6 bases. DNA for the CDR3: TGTGCCAGCAGTTCCCGATACGGACAGGGGGGGGCTGAAGCTTTCTTT. It codes for CASSSRYGQGGAEAFF.

The chain links TRBV2 to TRBJ2-5, with D maybe TRBD1 (6 bases). Germline lookup yields CDR1 SNHLY and CDR2 FYNNEI. This CDR3 is 15 amino acids long. V was cut by 4 bases and J by 0 bases, with 12 bases left in between. The CDR3 coding sequence is TGTGCCAGCAGTGGACAGAGGGGGTACCAAGAGACCCAGTACTTC. It is translated as CASSGQRGYQETQYF.

This sequence joins TRBV23-1 and TRBJ1-2; D is unresolved. TRBV23-1 is designated an ORF whose function remains uncertain. Trimming removed 0 bases at V and 3 bases at J, with 14 bases between. CDR3 length equals 16 residues. The chain's CDR3 is CASSQSSQRHYYGYTF. The CDR3 DNA reads as TGCGCCAGCAGTCAATCGTCCCAGCGCCATTACTATGGCTACACCTTC.

The chain employs TRBV15 and TRBJ1-5; TRBD1 agrees at 8 bases. Unmatched junction bases numbered 13, after V lost 8 bases and J lost 7 bases. CDR3 length equals 15 residues. Germline loops: CDR1 LNHNV, CDR2 YYDKDF (reference sequence). The CDR3 DNA reads as TGTGCCACCGGCCGAACTGGACAGGGCGAACAGCCCCAGCATTTT. Protein: CATGRTGQGEQPQHF. Full variable domain (outside the CDR3, taken from reference TRBV15 and TRBJ1-5): DAMVIQNPRYQVTQFGKPVTLSCSQTLNHNVMYWYQQKSSQAPKLLFHYYDKDFNNEADTPDNFQSRRPNTSFCFLDIRSPGLGDTAMYLCATGRTGQGEQPQHFGDGTRLSIL.

Turning to this clone: A junction boundary mismatches the germline segment, possibly from a read error. V gene TRBV15 combines with J gene TRBJ1-2, with D perhaps matching TRBD1 (5 bases). This CDR3 has 14 residues. Germline CDR1 reads LNHNV; CDR2 reads YYDKDF (reference sequence). The DNA of the CDR3 is TGCGCCACCCGCAGAGCCAGGGATGGGGGGGGCTACACCTTC. This translates into CATRRARDGGGYTF.

J is TRBJ1-6 and V is TRBV19, with D maybe TRBD1 (5 bases). In germline, CDR1 is LNHDA, CDR2 SQIVND (reference sequence). This CDR3 region has 14 residues. The ends were cut back, 4 bases at V and 7 bases at J, with 11 bases in the middle. The CDR3 reads CASSRGGVNSPLHF. The DNA for the CDR3 is TGTGCCAGTAGTAGAGGAGGGGTGAATTCACCCCTCCACTTT.

This clone was found once. This sequence joins TRBV30 and TRBJ1-2, with D perhaps TRBD1 (6 bases). Trimming cost V 1 base and J 7 bases, with 16 bases left between them. This CDR3 has 14 amino acids. Germline values: CDR1 GTSNPN, CDR2 SVGIG (reference sequence). CDR3 nucleotides: TGTGCCTGGAGTGGGGCCTGGGGGGGCGGTGGCTACACCTTC. Translation gives CAWSGAWGGGGYTF. The full variable domain, in which reference TRBV30 and TRBJ1-2 provide the parts outside the CDR3, is SQTIHQWPATLVQPVGSPLSLECTVEGTSNPNLYWYRQAAGRGLQLLFYSVGIGQISSEVPQNLSASRPQDRQFILSSKKLLLSDSGFYLCAWSGAWGGGGYTFGSGTRLTVV.

J is TRBJ1-2 and V is TRBV6-4, with TRBD1 as a possible D gene (5 bases). The CDR3 has 16 residues. V shed 0 bases and J shed 4 bases, with 15 bases lying between them. CDR1 is MRHNA, CDR2 SNTAGT, per germline. CDR3 DNA sequence: TGTGCCAGCAGTGACTCGTTGGCAGGGAGGCCCTATGGCTACACCTTC. It yields the protein CASSDSLAGRPYGYTF.

The V and J genes are TRBV3-1 (or the pseudogene TRBV3-2) and TRBJ2-7; 9 bases agree with TRBD2. Trimming at V came to 4 bases and at J to 1 base, leaving 5 bases not matched to a gene. This CDR3 is 15 amino acids long. Germline CDR1 LGHDT, CDR2 YNNKEL (reference sequence). This CDR3 reads CASSPLRGGSYEQYF. CDR3 bases: TGTGCCAGCAGCCCATTGCGGGGGGGTTCCTACGAGCAGTACTTC.

V and J are TRBV29-1 and TRBJ1-4; 8 bases line up with TRBD1. This CDR3 region has 14 residues. Germline V gene lookup returns CDR1 SQVTM and CDR2 ANQGSEA. Unmatched junction bases numbered 7, after V lost 7 bases and J lost 3 bases. The CDR3 spells CSAAPTGANEKLFF. In DNA form, the CDR3 reads TGCAGCGCCGCGCCGACAGGGGCTAATGAAAAACTGTTTTTT.

The rearrangement links TRBV4-1 to TRBJ1-5; a weak D match, TRBD1 (6 bases). The CDR3 covers 16 residues. V gave up 4 bases and J gave up 5 bases, with 18 bases separating them. Germline loops: CDR1 MGHRA, CDR2 YSYEKL. The CDR3 region is CASSPTAQGRDQPQHF. CDR3 in DNA: TGCGCCAGCAGCCCAACCGCCCAGGGGAGGGATCAGCCCCAGCATTTT.

The gene calls are TRBV1 and TRBJ2-5; the table's D call TRBD1 went unverified against the DNA. TRBV1 is a pseudogene segment. There are 15 residues in the CDR3. CDR3 in amino acids: CTSSNYDRGGETQYF. The CDR3 region has the DNA TGCACCAGCAGCAACTATGACAGGGGTGGAGAGACCCAGTACTTC.

The CDR3 DNA sequence: TGTGCCAGCAGCACCAGTCGAGGAAACACCATATATTTT. Amino acid sequence: CASSTSRGNTIYF. The gene calls are TRBV12-3 or TRBV12-4 and TRBJ1-3; D is ambiguous. Trimming shortened V by 6 bases and J by 4 bases, and 10 bases separated the two germline ends. The CDR3 spans 13 residues.

The rearrangement joins TRBV6-5 to TRBJ2-2; no reliable D call. CDR3 length: 15 residues. In germline, CDR1 is MNHEY, CDR2 SVGAGI. Trimming shortened V by 3 bases and J by 1 base, and 9 bases separated the two germline ends. CDR3 bases: TGTGCCAGCAGTTATGCCCCAGGGAACACCGGGGAGCTGTTTTTT. It yields the protein CASSYAPGNTGELFF.

CDR3 sequence reads: CASSQAGTTASYEQYF. CDR3 coding DNA: TGTGCCAGCAGCCAAGCTGGGACAACGGCCTCCTACGAGCAGTACTTC. The chain links TRBV4-2 to TRBJ2-7; D may be TRBD1 (6 bases). Germline V gene sequence: CDR1 LGHNA, CDR2 YNFKEQ. Trimming took 1 base from V and 0 from J, leaving 13 bases between them. The CDR3 length is 16 residues.

The rearrangement links TRBV3-1 (or the pseudogene TRBV3-2) to TRBJ1-2; D is ambiguous. The germline V gene has CDR1 LGHDT and CDR2 YNNKEL (reference sequence). The CDR3 consists of 15 residues. The germline V and J ends were trimmed by 1 base and 8 bases, with 17 bases remaining between them. DNA for the CDR3: TGTGCCAGCAGCCAAGGTGGCACTAACTCCTGGGGCTACACCTTC. Its translation: CASSQGGTNSWGYTF.

This clone was recorded once. The rearrangement uses TRBV18 and TRBJ1-2; tentatively, D is TRBD1 (6 bases). Germline V gives CDR1 KGHSH, CDR2 LQKENI. The CDR3 consists of 17 residues. Trimming pared 6 bases from V and 5 bases from J, leaving 25 bases between. CDR3 amino acids: CASSPISGTGTLYGYTF. The CDR3 DNA reads as TGTGCCAGCTCTCCTATCTCCGGCACAGGGACCCTTTATGGCTACACCTTC.

CDR3 amino acids: CASSGQLNQPQHF. CDR3 DNA: TGCGCCAGCAGTGGACAGCTCAATCAGCCCCAGCATTTT. This chain connects TRBV10-2 to TRBJ1-5, with D possibly matching TRBD1 (5 bases). Trimming stripped 4 bases from V and 3 bases from J, with 7 bases between. The V gene's germline CDR1 is WSHSY and CDR2 SAAADI. This CDR3 is built from 13 residues.

The V gene is TRBV9, the J gene TRBJ1-4; D ambiguous. The germline V gene encodes CDR1 SGDLS and CDR2 YYNGEE. The CDR3 extends over 14 amino acids. V lost 0 bases and J 4 bases, leaving 7 bases between the germline ends. The CDR3 DNA reads TGTGCCAGCAGCGTAGACAGCCATAATGAAAAACTGTTTTTT. Translating it yields CASSVDSHNEKLFF.

The rearrangement joins TRBV2 to TRBJ1-2; 7 bases map to TRBD1. This CDR3 spans 15 amino acids. Germline CDR1 reads SNHLY; CDR2 reads FYNNEI. Trimming took 2 bases from V and 1 from J; bases not matched to a gene: 4. CDR3 bases: TGTGCCAGCAGTGAAAGAGGGGGCGTTAACTATGGCTACACCTTC. Protein product: CASSERGGVNYGYTF.

V gene TRBV7-2 combines with J gene TRBJ2-3; 9 bases fit TRBD2. The CDR3 has 16 residues. The V and J ends lost 5 bases and 3 bases, in that order; junction bases with no gene match: 9. Germline loops: CDR1 SGHTA, CDR2 FQGNSA. The CDR3 nucleotides read TGTGCCAGCAGCCTAAGCCTAGCGGGGTTGACAGATACGCAGTATTTT. Encoded protein: CASSLSLAGLTDTQYF.

The chain recombines TRBV24-1 with TRBJ2-7; maybe TRBD1 (5 bases). V lost 6 bases and J lost 5, with 13 bases in between. The CDR3 has 13 residues. CDR1 KGHDR and CDR2 SFDVKD come from the germline V gene. The chain's CDR3 is CATSHDSSHEQYF. The CDR3 DNA reads as TGTGCCACCAGTCACGACAGTTCCCACGAGCAGTACTTC.

The V gene is TRBV5-6, the J gene TRBJ1-6; D not certain. This CDR3 contains 14 residues. The germline CDR1 and CDR2 sequences are SGHDT and YYEEEE. The V and J ends lost 4 bases and 9 bases respectively, with 14 bases between them. The CDR3 DNA is TGTGCCAGCAGCATGGGCGCCGGGGTTTCACCCCTCCACTTT. Its protein is CASSMGAGVSPLHF.